The 20 T cell receptor beta chains below come from one sample, sequenced in a study of CD8+ T cells in alopecia areata. Once RNA had been extracted, it was reverse transcribed into cDNA to act as the sequencing template. Assay: immunoSEQ multiplex PCR; the TCRdb copy retains only in-frame clones and omits some. The data contain 180,000 or so clones, roughly 70% of them singletons. The sample consisted of CD8+ T cells sorted from blood, taken at week 0. These receptors all come from a human donor with alopecia areata.

The chain employs TRBV10-2 and TRBJ1-2; D gene unclear. The germline V gene encodes CDR1 WSHSY and CDR2 SAAADI. The CDR3 consists of 12 residues. The germline V and J ends were trimmed by 7 bases and 3 bases, with 9 bases remaining between them. CDR3 sequence reads: CASTPGHYGYTF. CDR3 nucleotides: TGCGCCAGCACGCCGGGTCACTATGGCTACACCTTC.

V is TRBV23-1 and J is TRBJ2-5, with D possibly matching TRBD2 (6 bases). TRBV23-1 is an open reading frame whose function is uncertain. The CDR3 is 17 amino acids. Trimming removed 0 bases at V and 0 bases at J, with 14 bases between. In DNA form, the CDR3 reads TGCGCCAGCAGTCAATCTCGGGGGATCCGGGACCAAGAGACCCAGTACTTC. Protein: CASSQSRGIRDQETQYF.

V is TRBV7-9 and J is TRBJ2-7, with no clear D. From germline, CDR1 is SEHNR and CDR2 FQNEAQ (reference sequence). CDR3 length equals 14 residues. Trimming left V 6 bases short and J 2 bases short, with 14 bases between. The CDR3 DNA reads TGTGCCAGCAGGCCTGGCGAAGAAACCTACGAGCAGTACTTC. Amino acid sequence: CASRPGEETYEQYF.

A single count supports this clone. The chain combines TRBV7-2 with TRBJ2-7; possibly TRBD2 for D (5 bases). Per the germline V gene, CDR1 is SGHTA and CDR2 is FQGNSA. V shed 5 bases and J shed 4 bases, with 18 bases lying between them. This CDR3 comprises 15 residues. The CDR3: CASSPRAPGGYEQYF. The CDR3 DNA sequence: TGTGCCAGCAGCCCGCGGGCCCCCGGCGGGTACGAGCAGTACTTC. The whole variable domain, filled in from reference TRBV7-2 and TRBJ2-7, reads GAGVSQSPSNKVTEKGKDVELRCDPISGHTALYWYRQSLGQGLEFLIYFQGNSAPDKSGLPSDRFSAERTGGSVSTLTIQRTQQEDSAVYLCASSPRAPGGYEQYFGPGTRLTVT.

This sequence joins TRBV5-5 and TRBJ2-5; tentative D call: TRBD1 (5 bases). The germline V and J ends were trimmed by 3 bases and 0 bases, with 12 bases remaining between them. Germline V gene data show CDR1 as SGHKS and CDR2 as YYEKEE (reference sequence). CDR3 length equals 15 residues. The CDR3 loop is CASSSLTGYQETQYF. DNA for the CDR3: TGTGCCAGCAGCTCTCTTACAGGTTACCAAGAGACCCAGTACTTC. Based on the CDR3 plus reference TRBV5-5 and TRBJ2-5, the full variable domain is DAGVTQSPTHLIKTRGQQVTLRCSPISGHKSVSWYQQVLGQGPQFIFQYYEKEERGRGNFPDRFSARQFPNYSSELNVNALLLGDSALYLCASSSLTGYQETQYFGPGTRLLVL.

Note on this clone: Mismatch with germline at one junction end may stem from a read error. Other DNA variants within this sample encode the same CDR3. The V call is TRBV29-1, the J call TRBJ2-7, with D possibly matching TRBD1 (5 bases). The CDR3 length is 12 residues. The germline gives CDR1 SQVTM, CDR2 ANQGSEA. This CDR3 reads CSVEDRNYEQYF. The CDR3 DNA sequence: TGCAGCGTAGAAGACAGAAACTACGAGCAGTACTTC.

The V call is TRBV13, the J call TRBJ2-5, with D unresolved. TRBJ2-7 matches the DNA end more closely, so the J call is doubtful. Per the germline V gene, CDR1 is PRHDT and CDR2 is FYEKMQ (reference sequence). There are 12 residues in the CDR3. The CDR3 nucleotides are TGTGCCAGCAGCCAAGAAAACTACGAGCAGTACTTC. Amino acid sequence: CASSQENYEQYF.

About this clone: Other nucleotide sequences from this sample produce the same CDR3. J is TRBJ2-7 and V is TRBV29-1; TRBD1 matches at 11 bases. Germline lookup yields CDR1 SQVTM and CDR2 ANQGSEA. CDR3 length: 13 amino acids. V trimming: 6 bases; J trimming: 4 bases; junction bases outside the gene matches: 5. The CDR3 here is CSVRTGGSYEQYF. DNA for the CDR3: TGCAGCGTCCGGACAGGGGGCAGTTACGAGCAGTACTTC.

This clone was seen more than once but under ten times. The rearrangement uses TRBV19 and TRBJ1-1, with TRBD1 matching over 7 bases. The CDR3 covers 14 residues. With V trimmed by 8 bases and J by 3 bases, 9 bases remained unmatched. Per the germline V gene, CDR1 is LNHDA and CDR2 is SQIVND (reference sequence). The CDR3 DNA sequence: TGTGCCAGTGGTAAGGGGGCAGTGGACACTGAAGCTTTCTTT. It encodes CASGKGAVDTEAFF.

V gene TRBV7-9 combines with J gene TRBJ2-1; D perhaps matches TRBD1 (6 bases). The V gene lost 5 bases and the J gene lost 3 bases, with 23 bases spanning the gap. From germline, CDR1 is SEHNR and CDR2 FQNEAQ (reference sequence). The CDR3 totals 18 residues. The CDR3 DNA reads as TGTGCCAGCAGCCACCCCTTGAGTATGGGGGCCGGCTACAATGAGCAGTTCTTC. Amino acid sequence: CASSHPLSMGAGYNEQFF.

The chain recombines TRBV25-1 with TRBJ2-7, with D perhaps TRBD1 (5 bases). This CDR3 region has 15 residues. Germline lookup yields CDR1 MGHDK and CDR2 SYGVNS. With 5 bases removed from V and 2 bases from J, the gap between germline ends came to 16 bases. The CDR3 protein is CASSPARGQTYEQYF. As DNA, the CDR3 is TGTGCCAGCAGTCCCGCTAGGGGCCAGACCTACGAGCAGTACTTC.

V and J are TRBV7-9 and TRBJ2-5, with D perhaps matching TRBD1 or TRBD2 (5 bases each). Trimming took 0 bases from V and 12 from J, leaving 20 bases between them. CDR1 is SEHNR and CDR2 is FQNEAQ in the germline V gene (reference sequence). This CDR3 region has 15 residues. The CDR3 nucleotides are TGTGCCAGCAGCTTAGCACCCGGGACGGGCAGTGACGAGTACTTC. Its protein product is CASSLAPGTGSDEYF. Combining the CDR3 with reference TRBV7-9 and TRBJ2-5 gives the whole variable domain DTGVSQNPRHKITKRGQNVTFRCDPISEHNRLYWYRQTLGQGPEFLTYFQNEAQLEKSRLLSDRFSAERPKGSFSTLEIQRTEQGDSAMYLCASSLAPGTGSDEYFGPGTRLLVL.

A few counts support this clone. The chain combines TRBV10-3 with TRBJ1-3; D perhaps matches TRBD1 (6 bases). The CDR3 has 17 residues. The V and J ends lost 0 bases and 0 bases respectively, with 12 bases between them. Germline V lookup: CDR1 ENHRY, CDR2 SYGVKD. CDR3 DNA sequence: TGTGCCATCAGTGAGTCGTGGGACAAACTCTCTGGAAACACCATATATTTT. This sequence encodes CAISESWDKLSGNTIYF.

V gene TRBV5-6 combines with J gene TRBJ2-1; D unresolved. V was pared by 0 bases and J by 5 bases, with 6 bases between. CDR1 is SGHDT, CDR2 YYEEEE, per germline. The CDR3 is made up of 13 amino acids. In DNA form, the CDR3 reads TGTGCCAGCAGCTTGGCACCCCACAATGAGCAGTTCTTC. This gives the protein CASSLAPHNEQFF.

The chain carries TRBV2 and TRBJ2-1; the match to TRBD2 covers 9 bases. Per the germline V gene, CDR1 is SNHLY and CDR2 is FYNNEI. This CDR3 has 14 amino acids. The trim removed 8 bases at V and 4 bases at J, leaving 6 bases unmatched. The CDR3 sequence is CASRASGEYNEQFF. The CDR3 coding sequence is TGTGCCAGCCGGGCTAGCGGGGAATACAATGAGCAGTTCTTC.

This clone was seen a handful of times. V and J are TRBV6-5 and TRBJ2-7; 7 bases are shared with TRBD1. This CDR3 has 14 amino acids. Germline V lookup: CDR1 MNHEY, CDR2 SVGAGI. V shed 2 bases, J shed 1 base, and the junction held 2 bases outside the gene matches. Here the CDR3 reads CASSYGGQSYEQYF. In nucleotides, the CDR3 is TGTGCCAGCAGTTACGGGGGACAGTCCTACGAGCAGTACTTC.

The chain links TRBV7-9 to TRBJ1-5; 9 nucleotides align to TRBD1. This CDR3 is built from 16 residues. Germline CDR1 reads SEHNR; CDR2 reads FQNEAQ (reference sequence). After removal of 5 bases from V and 5 bases from J, the junction contained 10 bases not matched to a gene. The CDR3 sequence: CASSGARGQGYQPQHF. CDR3 coding DNA: TGTGCCAGCAGCGGTGCGCGGGGACAGGGATATCAGCCCCAGCATTTT.

The V gene is TRBV27, the J gene TRBJ2-1; TRBD1 might be the D (5 bases). Trimming pared 6 bases from V and 5 bases from J, leaving 20 bases between. The germline V gene has CDR1 MNHEY and CDR2 SMNVEV (reference sequence). The CDR3 runs to 16 residues. CDR3 DNA: TGTGCCAGCAGACGATACCTGGGTGGGGCAGACAATGAGCAGTTCTTC. Protein sequence: CASRRYLGGADNEQFF.

The sample holds one count of this clone. The rearrangement links TRBV4-2 to TRBJ2-7; a weak D match, TRBD1 (6 bases). V was cut by 1 base and J by 1 base, with 8 bases left in between. In germline, CDR1 is LGHNA, CDR2 YNFKEQ. The CDR3 runs 14 residues. This CDR3 reads CASSQVQGSYEQYF. The CDR3 DNA reads TGTGCCAGCAGCCAAGTTCAGGGGTCCTACGAGCAGTACTTC.

V and J are TRBV12-5 and TRBJ2-3; D is unresolved. Germline CDR1 is LGHNT and CDR2 is FRNRAP. CDR3 size: 13 residues. The ends were cut back, 6 bases at V and 4 bases at J, with 11 bases in the middle. CDR3 sequence: CASGMSMADTQYF. CDR3 bases: TGTGCTAGTGGCATGTCGATGGCAGATACGCAGTATTTT.